Listed below are T cell receptor beta chains from one sample, sequenced in a study of blood T cells in healthy people across ages. TCRdb passed the 5' RACE reads through MiXCR, listing each CDR3 protein once. The sample gives roughly 700,000 distinct CDR3 sequences, more than 20% of which show up once; roughly 9% is in the top ten. In addition, the sample was reused for a study of T cells of mothers and their children.

Sequencing used blood. Every receptor here comes from a boy aged 5-17 years in good health. The CDR3 runs from the conserved cysteine through the conserved F or W.

v_call cdr3_aa
TRBV29-1 CSVAGPNQPQHF
TRBV7-6 CASSPGPGADTQYF
TRBV29-1 CSAVGTGDEKLFF
TRBV7-9 CASSLGDGYEAFF
TRBV4-2 CASSQDNMRGGGTGELFF
TRBV6-2/TRBV6-3 CASTDPAGELFF
TRBV29-1 CSATRDRLDEQYF
TRBV11-2 CASSLGIGNLYNEQFF
TRBV9 CASSGGAGSEQYF
TRBV7-9 CASSFPQTGVEQYF
TRBV24-1 CAIDLRQSNQPQHF
TRBV5-1 CASSRKDTGVETQYF
TRBV3-1 CASSHLTQGAPMNTEAFF
TRBV12-3/TRBV12-4 CASTGWESYNEQFF
TRBV5-1 CASSYGLAGSLVYEQYF
TRBV6-2/TRBV6-3 CASTWDRARGEQYF
TRBV20-1 CSANGLAGGPDTQYF
TRBV11-2 CASSVGLVNYEQYF
TRBV9 CASSATDAGANVLTF
TRBV29-1 CSVASGTGGGEQYF
TRBV12-3/TRBV12-4 CASSYGLAGGPPYEQYF
TRBV29-1 CSSLEWAKETQYF
TRBV5-1 CASSLEGVEEYF
TRBV28 CASSTPGGNEKLFF
TRBV6-2/TRBV6-3 CACSGMGDGYTF
TRBV6-5 CASSYVGGTFF
TRBV7-3 CASSYRTGSSYNEQFF
TRBV24-1 CATSDFEREYNEQFF
TRBV7-6 CASSLNRATNEKLFF
TRBV29-1 CSGDRGSYNEQFF
TRBV6-6 CASSKQGELYGYTF
TRBV11-2 CASGRGSETQYF
TRBV7-2 CASSTSQTSYEQYF
TRBV9 CASSVSTGLNSPLHF
TRBV2 CASSDGTAVETQYF
TRBV9 CASSVGPNPYNEQFF
TRBV9 CASSVGQRGEKLFF
TRBV6-6 CASSQLVGLPNEKLFF